The TCR beta chain under discussion was sequenced for a study of OX40 agonist ivuxolimab in advanced cancers. Overall study findings and caveats: Clonal expansion by week 6 occurred in CD4+ and CD8+ blood T cells (at 0.1 to 3.0 mg/kg).

Regarding this clone: What it binds is not known.

Produced via immunoSEQ multiplex PCR; TCRdb's table is partial and in-frame only. The data hold about 25,000 clones, with roughly three quarters observed a single time. This receptor was taken from an adult with an advanced solid tumor such as melanoma, head and neck, liver or kidney cancer. This sample comprised CD4+ or CD8+ T cells sorted from blood, obtained in a trial of the OX40 agonist ivuxolimab.

Written as DNA, the CDR3 is TGTGCCAGCAGCTTGGAGACAGCGGTAGGGACTGAAGCTTTCTTT. This gives the protein CASSLETAVGTEAFF. The genes are TRBV7-8 and TRBJ1-1; tentative D call: TRBD1 (5 bases). This CDR3 has 15 amino acids. Germline values: CDR1 SGHVS, CDR2 FQNEAQ. V was trimmed by 3 bases and J by 5 bases, leaving 16 bases between them.